Below, 18 T cell receptor beta chains from the same sample are listed, as sequenced in a study of blood T cell repertoires in COVID-19. Method: immunoSEQ multiplex PCR; TCRdb's copy keeps in-frame clones and lacks some. Of fewer than 200,000 clones in the sample, more than 75% were seen once. Sequences were obtained from peripheral blood. These receptor sequences come from a man over 45 who had recovered from COVID-19.

The rearrangement links TRBV7-2 to TRBJ2-1; TRBD2 might be the D (5 bases). Germline loops: CDR1 SGHTA, CDR2 FQGNSA. The V and J ends lost 1 base and 2 bases respectively, with 12 bases between them. This CDR3 has 16 residues. CDR3 nucleotides: TGTGCCAGCAGCTTAGGTCCGACTACCCCCTACAATGAGCAGTTCTTC. Encoded protein: CASSLGPTTPYNEQFF.

The chain carries TRBV7-6 and TRBJ1-1; D may be TRBD1 (6 bases). The CDR3 runs 15 residues. V was clipped by 3 bases and J by 0 bases, with 11 bases between them. The germline gives CDR1 SGHVS, CDR2 FNYEAQ. The CDR3 nucleotides read TGTGCCAGCAGCTTTGGGGGGGACATGAACACTGAAGCTTTCTTT. It yields the protein CASSFGGDMNTEAFF.

This chain links TRBV24-1 with TRBJ2-2; 7 nucleotides agree with TRBD2. Germline V gene sequence: CDR1 KGHDR, CDR2 SFDVKD. The CDR3 is 14 residues long. V was clipped by 5 bases and J by 6 bases; unmatched bases: 5. The DNA for the CDR3 is TGTGCCACCAGTGGGGGGGGACCCGCCGGGGAGCTGTTTTTT. Protein sequence: CATSGGGPAGELFF.

The chain has TRBV5-4 and TRBJ2-1, with D maybe TRBD1 (6 bases). The V end was cut by 0 bases, the J end by 8 bases, with 15 bases between. CDR1 and CDR2 (germline): SGHNT, YYREEE (reference sequence). The CDR3 is 15 amino acids. CDR3 bases: TGTGCCAGCAGCTTGGATACAGGGAAGGTCGATGAGCAGTTCTTC. This translates into CASSLDTGKVDEQFF.

The V gene is TRBV11-2, the J gene TRBJ2-7; 10 positions agree with TRBD2. This CDR3 has 18 residues. Germline V gene data show CDR1 as SGHAT and CDR2 as FQNNGV. With 5 bases clipped from V and 0 bases from J, the junction kept 13 bases outside the gene matches. The DNA of the CDR3 is TGTGCCAGCAGCCGCGGTGTCACTAGCGGGGTGTACTCCTACGAGCAGTACTTC. This sequence encodes CASSRGVTSGVYSYEQYF.

The chain uses TRBV5-4 and TRBJ2-7, with 7 nucleotides matching TRBD2. The V gene's germline CDR1 is SGHNT and CDR2 YYREEE (reference sequence). Trimming at V came to 3 bases and at J to 4 bases, leaving 4 bases not matched to a gene. This CDR3 comprises 13 residues. CDR3 sequence reads: CASSSPGGYEQYF. The CDR3 DNA follows: TGTGCCAGCAGCTCCCCCGGGGGGTACGAGCAGTACTTC.

The V call is TRBV7-9, the J call TRBJ1-5; D is undetermined. Germline loops: CDR1 SEHNR, CDR2 FQNEAQ (reference sequence). The CDR3 contains 13 residues. V was shortened by 6 bases and J by 5 bases, with 11 bases between the two germline ends. The CDR3 DNA reads as TGTGCCAGCAGTTACGGGGTGGATCAGCCCCAGCATTTT. This encodes CASSYGVDQPQHF.

This chain uses TRBV30 with TRBJ1-2; 11 bases are a match to TRBD1. The V gene end was trimmed by 5 bases and the J gene end by 7 bases; junction bases not matched to a gene: 9. Germline loops: CDR1 GTSNPN, CDR2 SVGIG (reference sequence). The length of the CDR3 is 14 residues. CDR3 sequence (DNA): TGTGCCTGGGCGGCGGGGACAGGGGGTCGTGGCTACACCTTC. It is translated as CAWAAGTGGRGYTF.

The chain links TRBV11-1 to TRBJ2-2; 7 positions match TRBD1. The CDR3 runs to 14 residues. Germline assignment: CDR1 SGHAT and CDR2 FQDESV (reference sequence). Trimming removed 4 bases from V and 6 bases from J; junction bases left unmatched: 5. The chain's CDR3 is CASSSGGVPGELFF. The CDR3 region has the DNA TGTGCCAGCAGCTCAGGGGGAGTCCCCGGGGAGCTGTTTTTT.

The V gene is TRBV7-3, the J gene TRBJ2-7; D may be TRBD1 (6 bases). Germline assignment: CDR1 SGHTA and CDR2 FQGTGA. This CDR3 is built from 15 residues. The ends were cut back, 5 bases at V and 6 bases at J, with 20 bases in the middle. Written as DNA, the CDR3 is TGTGCCAGCAGCCAAAACAGGGCCCCGACTTCCGAGCAGTACTTC. Its translation: CASSQNRAPTSEQYF.

The chain uses TRBV6-6 and TRBJ2-1; a possible D gene is TRBD2 (6 bases). The CDR3 spans 13 residues. V lost 6 bases, J lost 10 bases, and 16 bases lay in between. CDR1 MNHNY and CDR2 SVGAGI come from the germline V gene (reference sequence). The CDR3 region has the DNA TGTGCCAGCAGGCCCAGTGAGGCGGGGGAGCAGTTCTTC. Translation: CASRPSEAGEQFF.

The gene calls are TRBV29-1 and TRBJ2-5; 13 bases align to TRBD2. The junction had 3 bases not matched to a gene; V was cut back by 7 bases and J by 4 bases. The V gene's germline CDR1 is SQVTM and CDR2 ANQGSEA. This CDR3 is built from 13 residues. CDR3 amino acids: CSARLAGGETQYF. The DNA of the CDR3 is TGCAGCGCCCGACTAGCGGGAGGAGAGACCCAGTACTTC.

The chain combines TRBV11-2 with TRBJ2-2, with 9 bases fitting TRBD1. V lost 2 bases and J lost 5; bases outside the gene matches: 6. The germline V gene has CDR1 SGHAT and CDR2 FQNNGV. This CDR3 is built from 16 residues. The CDR3 nucleotides are TGTGCCAGCAGCTTATCCACAGGGGGCATTACCGGGGAGCTGTTTTTT. This codes for CASSLSTGGITGELFF.

The chain links TRBV29-1 to TRBJ1-1, with D tentatively TRBD1 (5 bases). V lost 1 base, J lost 4 bases, and 13 bases lay in between. CDR1 and CDR2 (germline): SQVTM, ANQGSEA. This CDR3 has 14 residues. CDR3 amino acids: CSVEVRGGSTEAFF. For the CDR3, the DNA is TGCAGCGTTGAAGTCCGGGGGGGGAGCACTGAAGCTTTCTTT.

This clone occurred once. The chain uses TRBV5-3 and TRBJ2-1, with unresolved D. TRBV5-3 is an open reading frame, and its role is uncertain. V was shortened by 8 bases and J by 4 bases, with 19 bases between the two germline ends. This CDR3 is built from 15 residues. Written as DNA, the CDR3 is TGTGCCAGCGCTATTCTCCAAGCAGCGTACAATGAGCAGTTCTTC. Translating it yields CASAILQAAYNEQFF.

To note about this clone: The junction does not match germline at one end; this may be a read error. This chain connects TRBV7-2 to TRBJ1-2; D is unresolved. Germline values: CDR1 SGHTA, CDR2 FQGNSA. CDR3 length equals 13 residues. The CDR3 loop reads CASSLALSYGYTF. The DNA for the CDR3 is TGTGCCAGCAGCCTAGCTCTGTCCTATGGCTACACCTTC.

The rearrangement joins TRBV27 to TRBJ1-2; D is undetermined. Trimming stripped 2 bases from V and 5 bases from J, with 6 bases between. CDR1 MNHEY and CDR2 SMNVEV come from the germline V gene (reference sequence). This CDR3 contains 12 residues. The CDR3 nucleotides are TGTGCCAGCAGTTTAAGGAGGTATGGCTACACCTTC. Amino acids: CASSLRRYGYTF.

V and J are TRBV5-4 and TRBJ2-5; 8 bases are a match to TRBD2. CDR1 and CDR2 from the germline V gene are SGHNT and YYREEE (reference sequence). This CDR3 is 17 amino acids long. J lost 1 base, V lost 0 bases, and 8 bases had no gene match. For the CDR3, the DNA is TGTGCCAGCAGCTTGGCCCGCGGGGGGACGCCCCAAGAGACCCAGTACTTC. Residues: CASSLARGGTPQETQYF.